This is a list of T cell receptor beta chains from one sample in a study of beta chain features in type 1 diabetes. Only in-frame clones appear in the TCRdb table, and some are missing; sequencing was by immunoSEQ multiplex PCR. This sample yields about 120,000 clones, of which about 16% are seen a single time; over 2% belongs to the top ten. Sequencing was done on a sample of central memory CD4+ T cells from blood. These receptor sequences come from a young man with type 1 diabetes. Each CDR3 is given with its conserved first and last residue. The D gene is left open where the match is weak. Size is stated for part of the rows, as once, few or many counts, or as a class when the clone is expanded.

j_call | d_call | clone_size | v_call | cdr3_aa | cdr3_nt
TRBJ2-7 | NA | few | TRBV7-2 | CASSLCGALSYEQYF | TGTGCCAGCAGCTTATGTGGGGCCCTCTCCTACGAGCAGTACTTC
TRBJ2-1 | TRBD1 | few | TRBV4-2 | CASSQRDRVTYNEQFF | TGTGCCAGCAGCCAACGGGACAGGGTTACCTACAATGAGCAGTTCTTC
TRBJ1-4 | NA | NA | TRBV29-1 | CSVGSGGIEKLFF | TGCAGCGTTGGGTCGGGGGGAATTGAAAAACTGTTTTTT
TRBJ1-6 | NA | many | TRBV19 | CATNRDGNSPLHF | TGTGCCACCAACCGGGACGGCAATTCACCCCTCCACTTT
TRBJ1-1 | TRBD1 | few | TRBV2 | CASRADRGLDLNTEAFF | TGTGCCAGCAGAGCAGACAGGGGTTTAGACCTGAACACTGAAGCTTTCTTT
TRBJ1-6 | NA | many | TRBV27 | CASKEKYNSPLHF | TGTGCCAGCAAGGAAAAGTATAATTCACCCCTCCACTTT
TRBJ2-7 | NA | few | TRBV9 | CASSPRWDLYEQYF | TGTGCCAGCAGCCCCCGATGGGACTTATACGAGCAGTACTTC
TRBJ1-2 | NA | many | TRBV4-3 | CASSQGTGNNYGYTF | TGCGCCAGCAGCCAAGGTACAGGAAACAACTATGGCTACACCTTC
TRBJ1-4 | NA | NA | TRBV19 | CASSDRKGSNEKLFF | TGTGCCAGTAGCGACAGGAAAGGATCTAATGAAAAACTGTTTTTT
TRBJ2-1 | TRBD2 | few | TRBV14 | CASSHKAGTSVNEQFF | TGTGCCAGCAGCCATAAGGCGGGGACTAGTGTAAATGAGCAGTTCTTC